The 6 T cell receptor beta chains listed next were all sequenced from one sample in a study of blood T cells in healthy people across ages. The authors ran a second PCR of about 6 to 11 cycles using a sample-barcoded 5' primer and a J-beta primer mix. TCRdb independently ran MiXCR on the 5' RACE reads; one entry per CDR3 protein. The repertoire holds 750,000 to 950,000 distinct CDR3 sequences, with about 53% as singletons. The source material was blood. These receptor sequences come from a man at least 80 years old in good health.

The V gene is TRBV7-6, the J gene TRBJ2-5; 7 nucleotides agree with TRBD2. Germline CDR1 reads SGHVS; CDR2 reads FNYEAQ. The V and J ends lost 7 bases and 11 bases, in that order; junction bases with no gene match: 16. The length of the CDR3 is 14 residues. The CDR3 here is CASTSGGLVNEQYF. CDR3 bases: TGTGCCAGCACCTCGGGGGGTTTAGTAAATGAGCAGTACTTC.

V is TRBV3-1 and J is TRBJ2-4, with D possibly being TRBD2 (6 bases). Germline V gene data show CDR1 as LGHDT and CDR2 as YNNKEL (reference sequence). The CDR3 is 16 amino acids. The germline V and J ends were trimmed by 5 bases and 0 bases, with 14 bases remaining between them. The CDR3, as DNA: TGTGCCAGCAGCTCCTGGCGGGATCTAGCCAAAAACATTCAGTACTTC. This gives the protein CASSSWRDLAKNIQYF.

The J gene is TRBJ2-5, the V gene TRBV20-1, with D unresolved. TRBJ2-7 explains the end of the DNA better; the J call may be wrong. Germline values: CDR1 DFQATT, CDR2 SNEGSKA (reference sequence). CDR3 length: 10 residues. The CDR3: CSAKYVEQYF. CDR3 nucleotides: TGCAGTGCTAAGTACGTCGAGCAGTACTTC.

The chain has TRBV24-1 and TRBJ2-2, with unresolved D. CDR1 and CDR2 (germline): KGHDR, SFDVKD. This CDR3 spans 13 amino acids. V was shortened by 10 bases and J by 3 bases, with 11 bases between the two germline ends. In DNA, the CDR3 is TGTGCCACGCGAGCACCTCACACCGGGGAGCTGTTTTTT. Protein: CATRAPHTGELFF.

This clonotype was found a few times. The chain uses TRBV3-1 and TRBJ2-5; 9 bases align to TRBD2. J lost 2 bases, V lost 6 bases, and 4 bases had no gene match. Per germline, CDR1 LGHDT and CDR2 YNNKEL (reference sequence). The CDR3 is 14 amino acids. CDR3 sequence reads: CASRSSGRQETQYF. The CDR3 nucleotides read TGTGCCAGCAGGTCCAGCGGGAGGCAAGAGACCCAGTACTTC.

The rearrangement links TRBV12-3 or TRBV12-4 to TRBJ2-4; D is unclear. The J call could be wrong; TRBJ2-7 is a better fit for the DNA end. There are 13 residues in the CDR3. This CDR3 is CASSFPPYYEQYF. The CDR3 coding sequence is TGTGCCAGCAGTTTTCCTCCTTACTACGAGCAGTACTTC.